A selection of T cell receptor beta chains follows, all from one sample in a study of blood T cells in healthy people across ages. TCRdb reprocessed the 5' RACE reads with MiXCR, giving one entry per CDR3 protein. Here the sample spans roughly 1.4 million distinct CDR3 sequences, approximately 59% being singletons. The sequencing input was blood. All receptors derive from a man between 18 and 35 years old in good health. Each CDR3 is given with its conserved first and last residue. Fields, in order: V gene, D gene, J gene, clone size, CDR3 DNA, CDR3 protein. A D gene is named only where the DNA matches it firmly. Rows give clone size only sometimes, using once, few, many, or a class for an expanded clone.

>TRBV20-1|TRBD2|TRBJ2-7|-
TGCAGTGCTGCCCAGGCGGGAGCCTGGTCCTACGAGCAGTACTTC
CSAAQAGAWSYEQYF
>TRBV30|-|TRBJ2-3|-
TGTGCCTGGGGGGAGGACGCAGATACGCAGTATTTT
CAWGEDADTQYF
>TRBV5-1|-|TRBJ1-5|-
TGCGCCAGCAGCCCTGGACTCGGGAAAAATAGCAATCAGCCCCAGCATTTT
CASSPGLGKNSNQPQHF
>TRBV2|TRBD1|TRBJ2-2|-
TGTGCCAGCAGTGCAAGTGGGACAGGGTACACCGGGGAGCTGTTTTTT
CASSASGTGYTGELFF
>TRBV20-1|-|TRBJ2-5|-
TGCAGTGCTAGGTCAACAGGGAAAGAGACCCAGTACTTC
CSARSTGKETQYF
>TRBV29-1|-|TRBJ1-6|few
TGCAGCGTAGATCAGCAGGAAGTCGAGGTTAACTCACCCCTCCACTTT
CSVDQQEVEVNSPLHF
>TRBV4-2|-|TRBJ1-1|-
TGTGCCAGCAGCCAAGGTCTTAGGGGACCGAACACTGAAGCTTTCTTT
CASSQGLRGPNTEAFF
>TRBV7-2|TRBD2|TRBJ2-3|-
TGTGCCAGCAGTGTTAGCGGGCCCCCAGATACGCAGTATTTT
CASSVSGPPDTQYF
>TRBV7-9|-|TRBJ2-3|-
TGTGCCAGCAGCTTAGTAAATACTAGCACAGATACGCAGTATTTT
CASSLVNTSTDTQYF
>TRBV7-7|-|TRBJ2-5|few
TGTGCTAGCAGCGGCCGTCCACAAGAGACCCAGTACTTC
CASSGRPQETQYF
>TRBV3-1|-|TRBJ1-6|-
TGTGCCAGCAGCCAAGTCGGGCTATCGAATTCACCCCTCCACTTT
CASSQVGLSNSPLHF
>TRBV5-1|TRBD1|TRBJ2-2|few
TGCGCCAGCAGCGCCTCCGGGACAGCTCACACCGGGGAGCTGTTTTTT
CASSASGTAHTGELFF
>TRBV12-3/TRBV12-4|TRBD1|TRBJ2-7|-
TGTGCCAGCAGTTTAGGCGGGACAGGGGTCGAGCAGTACTTC
CASSLGGTGVEQYF
>TRBV20-1|-|TRBJ1-1|-
TGCAGTGCTAGAGAACTGAACACTGAAGCTTTCTTT
CSARELNTEAFF
>TRBV6-6|TRBD1|TRBJ2-3|-
TGTGCCAGCAGTTACTCGAGGGACAGGGTCACAGATACGCAGTATTTT
CASSYSRDRVTDTQYF
>TRBV20-1|-|TRBJ2-3|-
TGCAGTGCGATTCAGCAGGCCCGGGAGTATTTT
CSAIQQAREYF
>TRBV3-1|TRBD1|TRBJ2-7|-
TGTGCCAGCAACAAACACAGGGGCGAGCAGTACTTC
CASNKHRGEQYF
>TRBV15|TRBD1|TRBJ2-7|-
TGTGCCACCAGCAGATTTCCGGGACAGGGGGGCTCCTACGAGCAGTACTTC
CATSRFPGQGGSYEQYF
>TRBV15|-|TRBJ2-2|-
TGTGCCACCAGCAGAGATGACAACACCGGGGAGCTGTTTTTT
CATSRDDNTGELFF
>TRBV13|TRBD1|TRBJ2-3|-
TGTGCCACCGAGGACAGGGGAAGTACAGATACGCAGTATTTT
CATEDRGSTDTQYF
>TRBV4-1|-|TRBJ2-1|-
TGCGCCAGCCGCTACCGTGCGACTAGATCTAATGAGCAGTTCTTC
CASRYRATRSNEQFF
>TRBV12-3/TRBV12-4|TRBD1|TRBJ1-2|-
TGTGCCAGCGTCTCCGGGACAGGTCAAAAGTGGGACGGCTACACCTTC
CASVSGTGQKWDGYTF
>TRBV13|TRBD2|TRBJ2-7|-
TGTGCCAGCAGCTTAGTAGCGGGGAGAGACAATGAGCAGTACTTC
CASSLVAGRDNEQYF
>TRBV6-2/TRBV6-3|-|TRBJ2-7|-
TGTGCCAGCACCCCGGGACGGCCATACGAGCAGTACTTC
CASTPGRPYEQYF
>TRBV4-2|-|TRBJ2-3|-
TGTGCCAGCAGCCTAGGAGATCCTGAGGATACGCAGTATTTT
CASSLGDPEDTQYF
>TRBV2|TRBD2|TRBJ2-7|-
TGTGCCAGCAACCCGCGTCCTAGCGGGGTAAACTACGAGCAGTACTTC
CASNPRPSGVNYEQYF
>TRBV20-1|TRBD2|TRBJ2-7|-
TGCAGTGCTTTCCCTGCGGGAGTTTACGGCTACGAGCAGTACTTC
CSAFPAGVYGYEQYF
>TRBV3-1|-|TRBJ2-6|-
TGTGCCAGCAGCCTCCCATCGTTAGGGGCTGGGGCCAACGTCCTGACTTTC
CASSLPSLGAGANVLTF
>TRBV6-5|-|TRBJ1-5|few
TGTGCCAGCAGTTATGGGCAGGGAAGACAGCCCCAGCATTTT
CASSYGQGRQPQHF
>TRBV20-1|TRBD2|TRBJ2-7|-
TGCAGTGCTACGACTAGCGGATACTACGAGCAGTACTTC
CSATTSGYYEQYF
>TRBV4-1|-|TRBJ1-1|many
TGCGCCAGCAGCCAAGGGGGCCTGAACACTGAAGCTTTCTTT
CASSQGGLNTEAFF
>TRBV5-1|-|TRBJ2-7|few
TGCGCCAGCAGCTTGTTGAGGATAGCCTCCCCGGGGGAGCAGTACTTC
CASSLLRIASPGEQYF
>TRBV7-2|TRBD2|TRBJ2-3|-
TGTGCCAGCAGCTTATGGGCTAGCGGAGATACGCAGTATTTT
CASSLWASGDTQYF